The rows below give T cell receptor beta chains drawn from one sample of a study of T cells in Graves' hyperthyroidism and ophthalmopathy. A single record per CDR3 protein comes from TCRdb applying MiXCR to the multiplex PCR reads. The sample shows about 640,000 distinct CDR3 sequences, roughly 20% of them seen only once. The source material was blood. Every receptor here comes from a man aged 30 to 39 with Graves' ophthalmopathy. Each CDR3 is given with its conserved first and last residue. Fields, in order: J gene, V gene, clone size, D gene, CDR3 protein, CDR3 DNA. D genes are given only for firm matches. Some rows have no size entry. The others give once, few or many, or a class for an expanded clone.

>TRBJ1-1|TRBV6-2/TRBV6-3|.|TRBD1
CASSYMDRVEAFF
TGTGCCAGCAGTTACATGGACAGGGTGGAAGCTTTCTTT
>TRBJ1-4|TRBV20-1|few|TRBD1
CSATGTGNEKLFF
TGCAGTGCAACCGGGACAGGGAATGAAAAACTGTTTTTT
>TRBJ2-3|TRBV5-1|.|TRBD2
CASGLTFSGRAADTQYF
TGCGCCAGCGGCCTAACCTTTAGCGGGAGGGCCGCAGATACGCAGTATTTT
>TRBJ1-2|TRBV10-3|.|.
CAIRETSGQLVYGYTF
TGTGCCATCAGAGAAACCTCTGGACAGCTCGTCTATGGCTACACCTTC
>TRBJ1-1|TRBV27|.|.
CASSSTTENTEAFF
TGTGCCAGCAGTTCAACAACAGAGAACACTGAAGCTTTCTTT
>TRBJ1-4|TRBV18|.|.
CASSPRPPGQANEKLFF
TGTGCCAGCTCACCACGCCCCCCGGGACAAGCGAATGAAAAACTGTTTTTT
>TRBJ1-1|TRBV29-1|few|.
CSVDFARAGTEAFF
TGCAGCGTTGATTTTGCCAGGGCGGGCACTGAAGCTTTCTTT
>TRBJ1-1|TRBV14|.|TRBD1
CASSHLGQDTEAFF
TGTGCCAGCAGCCACCTCGGACAGGACACTGAAGCTTTCTTT
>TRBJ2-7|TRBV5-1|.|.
CASSFGRYYEQYF
TGCGCCAGCAGTTTTGGACGGTACTACGAGCAGTACTTC
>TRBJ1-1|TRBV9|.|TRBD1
CASSVDRTGELLLF
TGTGCCAGCAGCGTAGACCGTACAGGGGAACTTTTGCTCTTT
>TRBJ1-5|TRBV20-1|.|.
CSARDNQATSNQPQHF
TGCAGTGCTAGAGATAACCAGGCCACAAGCAATCAGCCCCAGCATTTT
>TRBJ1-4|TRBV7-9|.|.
CASSLARTGREKLFF
TGTGCCAGCAGCTTAGCGAGGACTGGTCGCGAAAAACTGTTTTTT
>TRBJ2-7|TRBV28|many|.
CASSASGTQAREQYF
TGTGCCAGCAGTGCCTCCGGGACCCAGGCCCGGGAGCAGTACTTC
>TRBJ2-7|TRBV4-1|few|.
CASSHEAALYEQYF
TGCGCCAGCAGCCACGAAGCGGCCCTCTACGAGCAGTACTTC
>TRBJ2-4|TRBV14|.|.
CASSQRGLLSIQYF
TGTGCCAGCAGCCAAAGGGGCTTGCTTTCCATTCAGTACTTC
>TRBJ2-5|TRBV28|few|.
CATLQDRYQETQYF
TGTGCCACACTACAAGACAGATACCAAGAGACCCAGTACTTC
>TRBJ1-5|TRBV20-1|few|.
CSASGVNQPQHF
TGCAGTGCTAGTGGGGTTAATCAGCCCCAGCATTTT
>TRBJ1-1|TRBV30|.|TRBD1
CAWSDPTGAYEAFF
TGTGCCTGGAGTGACCCGACAGGGGCCTACGAAGCTTTCTTT
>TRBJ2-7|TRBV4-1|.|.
CASSQEGLGEQYF
TGCGCCAGCAGCCAAGAGGGGTTGGGGGAGCAGTACTTC
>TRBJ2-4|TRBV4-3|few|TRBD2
CASSQEREWGKNIQYF
TGCGCCAGCAGCCAAGAGCGGGAGTGGGGCAAAAACATTCAGTACTTC
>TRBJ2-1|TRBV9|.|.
CASSETENEQFF
TGTGCCAGCAGCGAGACGGAGAATGAGCAGTTCTTC
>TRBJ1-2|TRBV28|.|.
CASSLPAKQYGYTF
TGTGCCAGCAGTTTACCGGCTAAGCAGTATGGCTACACCTTC